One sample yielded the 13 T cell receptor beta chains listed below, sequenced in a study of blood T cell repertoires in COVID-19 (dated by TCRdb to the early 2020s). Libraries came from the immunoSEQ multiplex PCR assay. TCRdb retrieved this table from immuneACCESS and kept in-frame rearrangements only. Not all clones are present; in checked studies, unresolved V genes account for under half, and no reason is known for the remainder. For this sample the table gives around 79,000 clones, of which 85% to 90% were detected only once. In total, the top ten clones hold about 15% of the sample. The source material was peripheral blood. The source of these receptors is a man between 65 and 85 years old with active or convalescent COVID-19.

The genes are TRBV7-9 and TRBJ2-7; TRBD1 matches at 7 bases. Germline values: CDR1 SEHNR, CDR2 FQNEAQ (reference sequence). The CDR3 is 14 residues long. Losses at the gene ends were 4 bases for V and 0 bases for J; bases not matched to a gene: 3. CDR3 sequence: CASSSDRVSYEQYF. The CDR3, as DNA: TGTGCCAGCAGCTCTGACAGGGTCTCCTACGAGCAGTACTTC.

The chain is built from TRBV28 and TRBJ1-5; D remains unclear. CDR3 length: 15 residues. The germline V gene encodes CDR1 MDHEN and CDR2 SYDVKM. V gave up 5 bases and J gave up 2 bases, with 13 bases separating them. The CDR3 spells CASSEPPGGNQPQHF. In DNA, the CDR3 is TGTGCCAGCAGTGAACCCCCTGGAGGCAATCAGCCCCAGCATTTT.

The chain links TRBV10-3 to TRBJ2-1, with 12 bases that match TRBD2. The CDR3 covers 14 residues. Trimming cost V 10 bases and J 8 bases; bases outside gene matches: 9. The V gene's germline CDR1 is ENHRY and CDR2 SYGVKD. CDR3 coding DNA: TGTGCCAACGCCAGGACTAGCGGGAATTATGAGCAGTTCTTC. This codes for CANARTSGNYEQFF.

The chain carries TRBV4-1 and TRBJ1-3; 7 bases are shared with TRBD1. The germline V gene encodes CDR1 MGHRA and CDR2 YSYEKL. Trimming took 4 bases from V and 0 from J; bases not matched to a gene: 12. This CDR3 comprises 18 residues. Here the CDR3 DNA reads TGCGCCAGCAGCCTAAGGGGGACAGCTCTTCTCTCTGGAAACACCATATATTTT. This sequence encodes CASSLRGTALLSGNTIYF.

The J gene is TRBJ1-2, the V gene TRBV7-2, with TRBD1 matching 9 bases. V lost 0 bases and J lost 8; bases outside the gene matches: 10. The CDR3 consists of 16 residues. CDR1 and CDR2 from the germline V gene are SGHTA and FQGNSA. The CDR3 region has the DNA TGTGCCAGCAGCTTAGCGGGCGGGACAGGGCTCCTCGGCTACACCTTC. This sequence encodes CASSLAGGTGLLGYTF.

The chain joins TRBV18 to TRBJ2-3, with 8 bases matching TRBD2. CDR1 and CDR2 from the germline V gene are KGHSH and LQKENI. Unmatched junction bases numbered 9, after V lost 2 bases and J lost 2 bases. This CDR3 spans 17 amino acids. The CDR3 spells CASSPMVAGSSTDTQYF. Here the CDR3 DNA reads TGTGCCAGCTCACCAATGGTAGCGGGATCTTCCACAGATACGCAGTATTTT.

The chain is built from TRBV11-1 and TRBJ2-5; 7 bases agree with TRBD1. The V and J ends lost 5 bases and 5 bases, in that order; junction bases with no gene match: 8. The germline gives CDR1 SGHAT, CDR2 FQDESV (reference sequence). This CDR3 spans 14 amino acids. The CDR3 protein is CASSEGTARETQYF. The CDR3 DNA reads TGTGCCAGCAGCGAAGGGACAGCCCGTGAGACCCAGTACTTC.

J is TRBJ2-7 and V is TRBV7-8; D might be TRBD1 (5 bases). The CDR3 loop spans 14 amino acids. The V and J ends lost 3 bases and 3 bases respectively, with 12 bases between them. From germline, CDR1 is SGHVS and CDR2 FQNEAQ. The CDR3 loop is CASSFLRVSYEQYF. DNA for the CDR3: TGTGCCAGCAGCTTCCTCAGGGTGAGCTACGAGCAGTACTTC.

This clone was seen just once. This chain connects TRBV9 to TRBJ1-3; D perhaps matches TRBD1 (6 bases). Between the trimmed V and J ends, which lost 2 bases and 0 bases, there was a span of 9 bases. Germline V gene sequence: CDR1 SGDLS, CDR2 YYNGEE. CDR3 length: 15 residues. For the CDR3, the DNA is TGTGCCAGCAGCGTGGGGACACTCTCTGGAAACACCATATATTTT. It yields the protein CASSVGTLSGNTIYF.

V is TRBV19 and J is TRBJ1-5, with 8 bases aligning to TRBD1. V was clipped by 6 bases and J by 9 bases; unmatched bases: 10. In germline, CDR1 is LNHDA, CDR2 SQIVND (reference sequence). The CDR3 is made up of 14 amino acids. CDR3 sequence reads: CASSPGGAVPPQHF. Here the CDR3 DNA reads TGTGCCAGTAGCCCAGGGGGCGCTGTCCCGCCCCAGCATTTT. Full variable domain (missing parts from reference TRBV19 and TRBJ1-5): DGGITQSPKYLFRKEGQNVTLSCEQNLNHDAMYWYRQDPGQGLRLIYYSQIVNDFQKGDIAEGYSVSREKKESFPLTVTSAQKNPTAFYLCASSPGGAVPPQHFGDGTRLSIL.

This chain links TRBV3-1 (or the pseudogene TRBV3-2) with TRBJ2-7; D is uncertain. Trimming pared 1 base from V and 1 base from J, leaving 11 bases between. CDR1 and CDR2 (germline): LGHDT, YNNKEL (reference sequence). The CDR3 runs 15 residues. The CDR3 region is CASSQGPTTSYEQYF. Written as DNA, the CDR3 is TGTGCCAGCAGCCAAGGACCCACTACATCCTACGAGCAGTACTTC.

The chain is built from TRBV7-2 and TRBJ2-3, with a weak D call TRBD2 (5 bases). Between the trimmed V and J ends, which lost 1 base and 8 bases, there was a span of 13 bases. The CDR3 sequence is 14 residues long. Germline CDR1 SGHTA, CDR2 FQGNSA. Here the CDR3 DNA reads TGTGCCAGCAGCTTAGGAGCCCTCGAGGGTACGCAGTATTTT. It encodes CASSLGALEGTQYF.

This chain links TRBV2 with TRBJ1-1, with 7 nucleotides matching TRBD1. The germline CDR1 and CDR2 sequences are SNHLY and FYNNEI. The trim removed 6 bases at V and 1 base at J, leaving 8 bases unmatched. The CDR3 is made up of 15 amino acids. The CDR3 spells CASSRGGTANTEAFF. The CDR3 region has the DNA TGTGCCAGCAGCCGGGGGGGGACAGCGAACACTGAAGCTTTCTTT.